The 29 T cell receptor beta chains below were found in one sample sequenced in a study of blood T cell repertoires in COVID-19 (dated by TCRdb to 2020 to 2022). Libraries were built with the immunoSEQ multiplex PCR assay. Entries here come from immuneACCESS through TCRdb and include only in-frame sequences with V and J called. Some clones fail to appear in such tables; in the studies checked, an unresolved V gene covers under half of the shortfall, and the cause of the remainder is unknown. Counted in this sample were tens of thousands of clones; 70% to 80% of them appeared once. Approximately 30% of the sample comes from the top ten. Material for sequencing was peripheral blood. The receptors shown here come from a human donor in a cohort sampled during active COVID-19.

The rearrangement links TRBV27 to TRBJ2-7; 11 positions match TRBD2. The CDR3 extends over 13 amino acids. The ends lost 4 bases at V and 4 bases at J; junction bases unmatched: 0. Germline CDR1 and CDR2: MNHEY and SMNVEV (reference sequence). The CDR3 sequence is CASSWTSGYEQYF. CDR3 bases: TGTGCCAGCAGTTGGACTAGCGGGTACGAGCAGTACTTC.

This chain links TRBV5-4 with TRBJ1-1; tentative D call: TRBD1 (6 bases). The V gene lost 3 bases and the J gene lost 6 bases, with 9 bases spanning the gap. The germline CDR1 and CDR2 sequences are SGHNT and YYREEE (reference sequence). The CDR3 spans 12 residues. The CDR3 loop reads CASSSRTAEAFF. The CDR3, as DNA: TGTGCCAGCAGCTCTAGGACAGCTGAAGCTTTCTTT.

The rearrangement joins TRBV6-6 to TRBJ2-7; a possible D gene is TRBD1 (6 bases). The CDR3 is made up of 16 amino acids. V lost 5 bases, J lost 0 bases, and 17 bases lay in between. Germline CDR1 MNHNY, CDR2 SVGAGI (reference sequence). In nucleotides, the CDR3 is TGTGCCAGCAGTCCCCCCGGACAGTTTAGCTCCTACGAGCAGTACTTC. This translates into CASSPPGQFSSYEQYF.

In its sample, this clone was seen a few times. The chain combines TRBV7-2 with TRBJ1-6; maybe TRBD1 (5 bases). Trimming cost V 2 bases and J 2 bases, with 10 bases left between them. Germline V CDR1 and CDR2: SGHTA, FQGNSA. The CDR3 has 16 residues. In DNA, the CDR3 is TGTGCCAGCAGCTTAAACTACAGGACCTATAATTCACCCCTCCACTTT. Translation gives CASSLNYRTYNSPLHF. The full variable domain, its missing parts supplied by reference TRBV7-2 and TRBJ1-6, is GAGVSQSPSNKVTEKGKDVELRCDPISGHTALYWYRQSLGQGLEFLIYFQGNSAPDKSGLPSDRFSAERTGGSVSTLTIQRTQQEDSAVYLCASSLNYRTYNSPLHFGNGTRLTVT.

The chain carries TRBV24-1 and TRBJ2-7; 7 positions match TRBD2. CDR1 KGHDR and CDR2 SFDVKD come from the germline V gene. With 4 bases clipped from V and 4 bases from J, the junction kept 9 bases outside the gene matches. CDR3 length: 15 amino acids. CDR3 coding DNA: TGTGCCACCAGTGAATCGTCGGGGGGAGGGTACGAGCAGTACTTC. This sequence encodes CATSESSGGGYEQYF.

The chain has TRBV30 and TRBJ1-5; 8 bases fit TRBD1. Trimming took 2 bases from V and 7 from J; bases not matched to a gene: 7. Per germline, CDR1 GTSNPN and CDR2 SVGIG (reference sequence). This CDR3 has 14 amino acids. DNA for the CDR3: TGTGCCTGGAGTACCGGACAGGGAGTCCAGCCCCAGCATTTT. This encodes CAWSTGQGVQPQHF. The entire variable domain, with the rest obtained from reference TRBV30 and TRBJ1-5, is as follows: SQTIHQWPATLVQPVGSPLSLECTVEGTSNPNLYWYRQAAGRGLQLLFYSVGIGQISSEVPQNLSASRPQDRQFILSSKKLLLSDSGFYLCAWSTGQGVQPQHFGDGTRLSIL.

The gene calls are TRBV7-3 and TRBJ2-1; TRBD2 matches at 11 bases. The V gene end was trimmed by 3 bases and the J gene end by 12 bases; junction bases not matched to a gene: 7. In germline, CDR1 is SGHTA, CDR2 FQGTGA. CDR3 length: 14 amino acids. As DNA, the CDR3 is TGTGCCAGCAGCTTTAGCGGGAGGGCCCTCGGGCAGTTCTTC. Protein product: CASSFSGRALGQFF.

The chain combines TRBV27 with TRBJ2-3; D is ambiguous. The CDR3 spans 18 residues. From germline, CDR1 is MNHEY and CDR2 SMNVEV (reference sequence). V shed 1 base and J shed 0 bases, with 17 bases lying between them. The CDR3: CASSLLVRPVPSTDTQYF. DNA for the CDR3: TGTGCCAGCAGTTTATTAGTCCGCCCGGTCCCTAGCACAGATACGCAGTATTTT.

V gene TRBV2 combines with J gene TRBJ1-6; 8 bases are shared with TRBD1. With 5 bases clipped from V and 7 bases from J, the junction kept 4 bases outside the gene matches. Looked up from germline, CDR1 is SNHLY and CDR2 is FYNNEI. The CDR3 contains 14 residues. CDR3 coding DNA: TGTGCCAGCAGTCCAGGGGGCGAAAATTCACCCCTCCACTTT. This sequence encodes CASSPGGENSPLHF.

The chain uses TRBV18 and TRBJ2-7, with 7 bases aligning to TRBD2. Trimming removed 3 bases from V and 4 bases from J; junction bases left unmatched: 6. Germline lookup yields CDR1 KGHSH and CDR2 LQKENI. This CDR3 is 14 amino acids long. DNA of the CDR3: TGTGCCAGCTCACCTAGTCGCGGGAGTTACGAGCAGTACTTC. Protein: CASSPSRGSYEQYF.

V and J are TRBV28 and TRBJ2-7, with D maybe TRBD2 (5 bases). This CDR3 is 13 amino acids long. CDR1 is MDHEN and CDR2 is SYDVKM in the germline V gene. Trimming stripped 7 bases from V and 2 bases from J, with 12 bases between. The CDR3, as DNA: TGTGCCAGCATAGCGAGGCCCGCCTACGAGCAGTACTTC. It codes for CASIARPAYEQYF.

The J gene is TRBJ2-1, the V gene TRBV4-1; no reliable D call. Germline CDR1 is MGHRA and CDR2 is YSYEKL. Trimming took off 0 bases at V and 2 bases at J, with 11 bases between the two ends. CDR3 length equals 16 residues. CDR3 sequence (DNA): TGCGCCAGCAGCCAAGAGGCTAGACGCCCCTACAATGAGCAGTTCTTC. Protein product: CASSQEARRPYNEQFF.

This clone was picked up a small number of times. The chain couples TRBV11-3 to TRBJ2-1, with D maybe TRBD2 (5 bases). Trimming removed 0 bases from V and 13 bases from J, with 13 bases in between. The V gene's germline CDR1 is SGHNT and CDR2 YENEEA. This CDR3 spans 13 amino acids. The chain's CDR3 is CASSLEGGHGQFF. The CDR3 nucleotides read TGTGCCAGCAGCTTAGAGGGCGGGCACGGACAGTTCTTC.

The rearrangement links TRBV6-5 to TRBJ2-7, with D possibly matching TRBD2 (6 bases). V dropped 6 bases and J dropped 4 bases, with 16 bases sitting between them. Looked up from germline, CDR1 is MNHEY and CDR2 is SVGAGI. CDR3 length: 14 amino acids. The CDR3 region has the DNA TGTGCCAGCAGCCTCTGGGGGAGCGGGTACGAGCAGTACTTC. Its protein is CASSLWGSGYEQYF.

The CDR3: CASSVISGYPSTDTQYF. The CDR3 DNA follows: TGTGCCAGCAGCGTAATTAGCGGGTACCCTAGCACAGATACGCAGTATTTT. This chain uses TRBV9 with TRBJ2-3; TRBD2 aligns across 7 bases. The V gene's germline CDR1 is SGDLS and CDR2 YYNGEE. This CDR3 contains 17 residues. The ends lost 1 base at V and 0 bases at J; junction bases unmatched: 8.

CDR3 in amino acids: CAWSVTSYEQYF. DNA of the CDR3: TGTGCCTGGAGTGTAACTTCCTACGAGCAGTACTTC. The V gene is TRBV30, the J gene TRBJ2-7; D not certain. This CDR3 region has 12 residues. The ends were cut back, 0 bases at V and 1 base at J, with 4 bases in the middle. Germline V gene sequence: CDR1 GTSNPN, CDR2 SVGIG (reference sequence).

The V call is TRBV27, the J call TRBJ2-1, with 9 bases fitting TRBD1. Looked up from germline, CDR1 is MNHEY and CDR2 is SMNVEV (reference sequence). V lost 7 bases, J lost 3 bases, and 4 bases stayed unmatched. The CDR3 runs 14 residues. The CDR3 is CASKGTGYYNEQFF. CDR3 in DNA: TGTGCCAGCAAAGGGACAGGGTACTACAATGAGCAGTTCTTC.

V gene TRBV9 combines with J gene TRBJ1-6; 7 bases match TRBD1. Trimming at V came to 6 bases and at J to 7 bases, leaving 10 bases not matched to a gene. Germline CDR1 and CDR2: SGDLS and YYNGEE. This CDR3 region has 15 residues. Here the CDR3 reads CASTPHDRVNSPLHF. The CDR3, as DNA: TGTGCCAGCACCCCCCACGACAGGGTGAATTCACCCCTCCACTTT.

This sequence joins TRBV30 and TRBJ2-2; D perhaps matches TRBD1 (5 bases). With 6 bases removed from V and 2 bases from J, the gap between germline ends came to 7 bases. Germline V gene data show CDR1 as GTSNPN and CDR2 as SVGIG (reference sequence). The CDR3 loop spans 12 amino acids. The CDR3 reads CACRTNTGELFF. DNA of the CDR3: TGTGCCTGCAGGACAAACACCGGGGAGCTGTTTTTT. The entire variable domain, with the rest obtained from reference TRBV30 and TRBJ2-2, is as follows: SQTIHQWPATLVQPVGSPLSLECTVEGTSNPNLYWYRQAAGRGLQLLFYSVGIGQISSEVPQNLSASRPQDRQFILSSKKLLLSDSGFYLCACRTNTGELFFGEGSRLTVL.

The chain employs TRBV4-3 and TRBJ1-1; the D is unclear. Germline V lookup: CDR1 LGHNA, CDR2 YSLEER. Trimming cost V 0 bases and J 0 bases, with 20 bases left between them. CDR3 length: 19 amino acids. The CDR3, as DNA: TGCGCCAGCAGCCAAGATCGAGTAGGACGGGGAAGGATGAACACTGAAGCTTTCTTT. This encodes CASSQDRVGRGRMNTEAFF.

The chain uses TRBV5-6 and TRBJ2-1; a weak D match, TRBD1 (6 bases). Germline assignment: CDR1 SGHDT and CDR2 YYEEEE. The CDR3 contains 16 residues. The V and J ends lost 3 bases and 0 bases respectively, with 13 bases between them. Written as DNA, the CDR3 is TGTGCCAGCAGCTCAACAGGGCCTAGCTCCTACAATGAGCAGTTCTTC. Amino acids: CASSSTGPSSYNEQFF.

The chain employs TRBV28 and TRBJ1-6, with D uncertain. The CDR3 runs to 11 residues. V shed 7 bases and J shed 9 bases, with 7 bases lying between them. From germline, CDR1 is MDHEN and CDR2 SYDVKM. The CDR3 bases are TGTGCCAGCAACGGGGTTTCACCCCTCCACTTT. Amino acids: CASNGVSPLHF. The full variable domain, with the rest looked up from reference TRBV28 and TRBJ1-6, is DVKVTQSSRYLVKRTGEKVFLECVQDMDHENMFWYRQDPGLGLRLIYFSYDVKMKEKGDIPEGYSVSREKKERFSLILESASTNQTSMYLCASNGVSPLHFGNGTRLTVT.

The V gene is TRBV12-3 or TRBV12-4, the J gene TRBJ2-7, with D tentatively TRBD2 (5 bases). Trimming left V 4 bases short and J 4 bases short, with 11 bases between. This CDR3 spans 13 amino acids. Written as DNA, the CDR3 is TGTGCCAGCAGTTCCAGCGGTGGATACGAGCAGTACTTC. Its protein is CASSSSGGYEQYF.

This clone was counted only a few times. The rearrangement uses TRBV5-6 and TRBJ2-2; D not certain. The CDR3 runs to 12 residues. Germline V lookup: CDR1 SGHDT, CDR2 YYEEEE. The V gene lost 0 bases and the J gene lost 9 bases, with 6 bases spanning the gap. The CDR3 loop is CASSLAGRELFF. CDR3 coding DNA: TGTGCCAGCAGCTTGGCAGGCAGGGAGCTGTTTTTT.

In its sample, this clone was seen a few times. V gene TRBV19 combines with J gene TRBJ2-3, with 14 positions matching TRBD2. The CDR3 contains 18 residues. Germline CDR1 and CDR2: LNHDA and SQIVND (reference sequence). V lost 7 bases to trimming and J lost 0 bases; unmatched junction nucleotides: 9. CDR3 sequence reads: CASTLRWTSGRSTDTQYF. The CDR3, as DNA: TGTGCCAGTACCCTCCGTTGGACTAGCGGGAGGAGCACAGATACGCAGTATTTT.

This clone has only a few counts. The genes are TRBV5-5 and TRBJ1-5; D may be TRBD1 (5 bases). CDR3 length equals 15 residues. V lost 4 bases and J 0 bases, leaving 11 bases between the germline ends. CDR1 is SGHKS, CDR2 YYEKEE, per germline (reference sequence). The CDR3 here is CASSTADISNQPQHF. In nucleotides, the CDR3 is TGTGCCAGCAGCACGGCGGACATTAGCAATCAGCCCCAGCATTTT.

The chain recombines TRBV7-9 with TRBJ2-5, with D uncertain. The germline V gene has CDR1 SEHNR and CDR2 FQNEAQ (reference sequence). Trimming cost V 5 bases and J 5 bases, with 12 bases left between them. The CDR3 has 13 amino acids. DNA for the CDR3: TGTGCCAGCAGCGCCCGACTCCTGGAGACCCAGTACTTC. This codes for CASSARLLETQYF.

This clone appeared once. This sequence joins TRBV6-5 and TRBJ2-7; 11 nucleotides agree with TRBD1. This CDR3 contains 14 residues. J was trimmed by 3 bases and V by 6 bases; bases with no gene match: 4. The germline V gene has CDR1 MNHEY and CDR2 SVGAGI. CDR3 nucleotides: TGTGCCAGCAGAGGGACAGGGGGGCTCTACGAGCAGTACTTC. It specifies CASRGTGGLYEQYF.

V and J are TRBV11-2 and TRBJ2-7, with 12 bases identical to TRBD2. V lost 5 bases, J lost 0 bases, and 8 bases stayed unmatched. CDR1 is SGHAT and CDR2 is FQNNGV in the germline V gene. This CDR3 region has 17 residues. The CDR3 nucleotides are TGTGCCAGCAGCCCCGGGACTAGCGGGTTTAGCTCCTACGAGCAGTACTTC. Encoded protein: CASSPGTSGFSSYEQYF.